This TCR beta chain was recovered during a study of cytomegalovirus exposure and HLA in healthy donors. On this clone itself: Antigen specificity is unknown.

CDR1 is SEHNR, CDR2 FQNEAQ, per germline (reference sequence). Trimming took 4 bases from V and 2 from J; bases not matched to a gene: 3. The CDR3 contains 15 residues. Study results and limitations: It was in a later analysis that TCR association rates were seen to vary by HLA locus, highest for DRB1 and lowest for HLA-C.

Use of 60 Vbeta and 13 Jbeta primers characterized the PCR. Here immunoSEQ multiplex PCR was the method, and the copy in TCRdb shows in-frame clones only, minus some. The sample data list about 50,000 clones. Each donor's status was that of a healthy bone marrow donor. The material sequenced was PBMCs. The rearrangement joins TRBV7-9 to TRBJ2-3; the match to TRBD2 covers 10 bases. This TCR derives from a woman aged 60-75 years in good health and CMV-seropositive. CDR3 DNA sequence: TGTGCCAGCAGCTCAGCGGGGGGGGTCACAGATACGCAGTATTTT. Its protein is CASSSAGGVTDTQYF.